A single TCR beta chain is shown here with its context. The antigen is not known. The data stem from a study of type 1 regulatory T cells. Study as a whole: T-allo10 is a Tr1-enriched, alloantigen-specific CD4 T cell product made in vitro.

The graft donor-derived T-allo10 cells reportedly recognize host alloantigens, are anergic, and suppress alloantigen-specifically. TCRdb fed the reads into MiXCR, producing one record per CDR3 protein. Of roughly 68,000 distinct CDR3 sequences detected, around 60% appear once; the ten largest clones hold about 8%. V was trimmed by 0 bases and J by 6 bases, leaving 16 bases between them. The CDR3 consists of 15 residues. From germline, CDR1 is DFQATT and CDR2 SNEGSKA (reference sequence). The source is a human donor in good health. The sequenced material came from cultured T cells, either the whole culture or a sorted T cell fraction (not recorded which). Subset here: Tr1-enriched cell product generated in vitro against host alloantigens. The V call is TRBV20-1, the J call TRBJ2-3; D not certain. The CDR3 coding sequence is TGCAGTGCTAGAGACGATAGGCCCTTGGGCGATACGCAGTATTTT. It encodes CSARDDRPLGDTQYF.